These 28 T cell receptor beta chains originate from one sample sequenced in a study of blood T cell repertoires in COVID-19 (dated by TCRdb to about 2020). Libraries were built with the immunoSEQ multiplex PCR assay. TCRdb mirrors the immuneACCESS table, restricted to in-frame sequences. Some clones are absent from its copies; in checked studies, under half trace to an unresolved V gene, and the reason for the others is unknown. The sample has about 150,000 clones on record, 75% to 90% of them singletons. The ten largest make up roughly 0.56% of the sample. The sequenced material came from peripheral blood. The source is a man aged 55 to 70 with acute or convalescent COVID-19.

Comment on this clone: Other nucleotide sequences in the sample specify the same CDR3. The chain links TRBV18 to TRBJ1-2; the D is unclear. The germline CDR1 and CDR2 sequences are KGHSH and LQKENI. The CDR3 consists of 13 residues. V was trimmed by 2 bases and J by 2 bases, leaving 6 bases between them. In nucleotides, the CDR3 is TGTGCCAGCTCACCAGTAGAGAACTATGGCTACACCTTC. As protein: CASSPVENYGYTF.

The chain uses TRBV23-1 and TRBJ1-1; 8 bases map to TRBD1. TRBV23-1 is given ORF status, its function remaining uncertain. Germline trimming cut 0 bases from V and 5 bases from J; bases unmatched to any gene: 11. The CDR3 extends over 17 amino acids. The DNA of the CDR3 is TGCGCCAGCAGTCAATCGCGCCAGGGGGCGAGGGGGACTGAAGCTTTCTTT. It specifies CASSQSRQGARGTEAFF.

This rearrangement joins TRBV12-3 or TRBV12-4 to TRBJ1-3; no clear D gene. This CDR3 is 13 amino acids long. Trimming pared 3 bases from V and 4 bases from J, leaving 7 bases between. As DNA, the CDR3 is TGTGCCAGCAGTTTTACAGAGGGAAACACCATATATTTT. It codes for CASSFTEGNTIYF.

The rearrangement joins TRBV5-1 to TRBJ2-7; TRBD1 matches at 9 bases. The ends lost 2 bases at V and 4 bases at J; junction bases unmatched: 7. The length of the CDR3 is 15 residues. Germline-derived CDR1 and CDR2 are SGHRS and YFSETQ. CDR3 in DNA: TGCGCCAGCAGCTTAAACCGGGACAGGGTGTACGAGCAGTACTTC. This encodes CASSLNRDRVYEQYF.

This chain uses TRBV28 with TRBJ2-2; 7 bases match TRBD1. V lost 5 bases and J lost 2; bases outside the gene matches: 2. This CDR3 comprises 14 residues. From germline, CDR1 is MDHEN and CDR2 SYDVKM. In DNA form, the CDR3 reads TGTGCCAGCAGTGCAGGGGGAAACACCGGGGAGCTGTTTTTT. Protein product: CASSAGGNTGELFF.

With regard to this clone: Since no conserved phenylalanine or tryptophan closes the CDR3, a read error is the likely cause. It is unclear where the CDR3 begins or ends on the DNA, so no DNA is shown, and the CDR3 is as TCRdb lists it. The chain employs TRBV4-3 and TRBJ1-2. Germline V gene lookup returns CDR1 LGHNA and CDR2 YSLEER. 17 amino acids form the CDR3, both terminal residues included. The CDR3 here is CASSQRTDEGWLDTLTL.

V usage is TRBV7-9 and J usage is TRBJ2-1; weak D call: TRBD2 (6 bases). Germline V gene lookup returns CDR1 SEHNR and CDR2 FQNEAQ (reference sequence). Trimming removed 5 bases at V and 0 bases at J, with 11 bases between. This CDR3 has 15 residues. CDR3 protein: CASSLSGSSYNEQFF. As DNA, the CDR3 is TGTGCCAGCAGCCTTAGCGGTAGCTCCTACAATGAGCAGTTCTTC.

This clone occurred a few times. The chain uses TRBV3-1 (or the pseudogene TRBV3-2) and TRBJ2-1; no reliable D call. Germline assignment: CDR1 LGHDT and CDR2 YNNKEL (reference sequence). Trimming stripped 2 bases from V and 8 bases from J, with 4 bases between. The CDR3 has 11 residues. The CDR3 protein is CASSQIYEQFF. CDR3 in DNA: TGTGCCAGCAGCCAAATCTATGAGCAGTTCTTC.

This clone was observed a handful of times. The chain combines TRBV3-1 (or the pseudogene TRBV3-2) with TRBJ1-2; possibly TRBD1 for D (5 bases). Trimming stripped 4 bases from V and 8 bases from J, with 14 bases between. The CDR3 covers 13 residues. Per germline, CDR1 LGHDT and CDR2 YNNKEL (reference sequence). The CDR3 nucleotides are TGTGCCAGCAGCCCCCGGTGGGGCGGCGGCTACACCTTC. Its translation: CASSPRWGGGYTF.

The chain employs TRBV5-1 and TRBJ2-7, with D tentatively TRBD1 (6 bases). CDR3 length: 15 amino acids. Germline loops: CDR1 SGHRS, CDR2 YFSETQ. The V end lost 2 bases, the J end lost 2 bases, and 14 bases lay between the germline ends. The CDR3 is CASSLQGRTPYEQYF. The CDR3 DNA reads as TGCGCCAGCAGCTTACAGGGCAGGACCCCCTACGAGCAGTACTTC.

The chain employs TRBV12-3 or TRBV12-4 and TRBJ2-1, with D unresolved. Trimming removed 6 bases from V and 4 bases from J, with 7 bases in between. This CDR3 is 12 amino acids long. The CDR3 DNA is TGTGCCAGCAGATTGTATTACAATGAGCAGTTCTTC. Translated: CASRLYYNEQFF.

The CDR3 protein is CASSLRGTGELFF. The CDR3 coding sequence is TGTGCCAGCAGTTTACGAGGGACCGGGGAGCTGTTTTTT. The gene calls are TRBV28 and TRBJ2-2; D is possibly TRBD2 (5 bases). The V gene lost 2 bases and the J gene lost 5 bases, with 6 bases spanning the gap. This CDR3 contains 13 residues. CDR1 MDHEN and CDR2 SYDVKM come from the germline V gene.

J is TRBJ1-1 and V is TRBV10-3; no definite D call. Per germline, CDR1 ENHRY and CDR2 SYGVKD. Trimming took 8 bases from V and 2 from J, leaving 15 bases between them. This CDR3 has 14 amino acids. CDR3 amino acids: CAIRGLDGNTEAFF. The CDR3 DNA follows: TGTGCCATCCGCGGACTGGATGGAAACACTGAAGCTTTCTTT.

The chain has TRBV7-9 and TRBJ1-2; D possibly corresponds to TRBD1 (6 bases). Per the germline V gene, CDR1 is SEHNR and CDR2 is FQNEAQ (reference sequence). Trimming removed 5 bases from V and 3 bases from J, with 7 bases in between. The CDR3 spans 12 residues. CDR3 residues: CASSAGDYGYTF. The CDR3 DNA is TGTGCCAGCAGCGCAGGGGACTATGGCTACACCTTC.

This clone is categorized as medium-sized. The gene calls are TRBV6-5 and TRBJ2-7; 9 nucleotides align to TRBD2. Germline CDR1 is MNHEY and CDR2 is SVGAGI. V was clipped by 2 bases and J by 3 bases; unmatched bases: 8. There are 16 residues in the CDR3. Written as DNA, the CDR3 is TGTGCCAGCAGTTACACCGGGACTAGCTGGGTCTACGAGCAGTACTTC. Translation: CASSYTGTSWVYEQYF.

The CDR3 nucleotides are TGTGCCAGTAGTATTCGGACAGGGGGAACGAAGCCCCAGCATTTT. It translates to CASSIRTGGTKPQHF. This chain links TRBV19 with TRBJ1-5, with 10 bases lining up with TRBD1. Germline V gene sequence: CDR1 LNHDA, CDR2 SQIVND (reference sequence). V gave up 3 bases and J gave up 8 bases; unmatched junction bases: 7. This CDR3 has 15 amino acids.

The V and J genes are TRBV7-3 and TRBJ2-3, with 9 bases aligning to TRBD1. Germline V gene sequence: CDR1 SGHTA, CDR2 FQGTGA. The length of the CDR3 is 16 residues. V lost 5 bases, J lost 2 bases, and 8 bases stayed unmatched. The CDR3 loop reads CASSPGQGIYTDTQYF. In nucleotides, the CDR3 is TGTGCCAGCAGCCCGGGACAGGGCATTTACACAGATACGCAGTATTTT. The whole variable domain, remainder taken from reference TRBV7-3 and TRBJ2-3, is GAGVSQTPSNKVTEKGKYVELRCDPISGHTALYWYRQSLGQGPEFLIYFQGTGAADDSGLPNDRFFAVRPEGSVSTLKIQRTERGDSAVYLCASSPGQGIYTDTQYFGPGTRLTVL.

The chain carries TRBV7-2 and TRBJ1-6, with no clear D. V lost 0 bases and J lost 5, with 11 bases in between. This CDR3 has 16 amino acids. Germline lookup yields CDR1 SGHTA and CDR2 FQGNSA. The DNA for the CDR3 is TGTGCCAGCAGCTTAGCGTCCCCAGTCAATAATTCACCCCTCCACTTT. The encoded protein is CASSLASPVNNSPLHF.

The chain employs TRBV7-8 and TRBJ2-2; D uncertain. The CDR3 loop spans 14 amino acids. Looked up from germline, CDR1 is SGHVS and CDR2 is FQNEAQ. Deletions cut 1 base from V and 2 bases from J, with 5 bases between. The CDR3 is CASSLGGNTGELFF. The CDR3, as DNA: TGTGCCAGCAGCTTAGGCGGTAACACCGGGGAGCTGTTTTTT.

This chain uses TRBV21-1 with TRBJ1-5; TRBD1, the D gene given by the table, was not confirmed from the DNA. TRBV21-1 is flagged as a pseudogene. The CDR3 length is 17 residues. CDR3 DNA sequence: TGTGCCAGCAGCAAAGCCGAACAGGGGGGGTGCAATCAGCCCCAGCATTTT. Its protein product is CASSKAEQGGCNQPQHF.

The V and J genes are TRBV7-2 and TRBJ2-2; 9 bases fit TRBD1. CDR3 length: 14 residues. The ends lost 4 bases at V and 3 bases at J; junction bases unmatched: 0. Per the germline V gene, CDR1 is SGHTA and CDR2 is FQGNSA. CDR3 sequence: CASSWDRDTGELFF. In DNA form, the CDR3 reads TGTGCCAGCAGCTGGGACAGGGACACCGGGGAGCTGTTTTTT. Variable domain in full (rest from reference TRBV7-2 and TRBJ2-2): GAGVSQSPSNKVTEKGKDVELRCDPISGHTALYWYRQSLGQGLEFLIYFQGNSAPDKSGLPSDRFSAERTGGSVSTLTIQRTQQEDSAVYLCASSWDRDTGELFFGEGSRLTVL.

The CDR3 loop is CSAMGQRSYEQYF. The CDR3 DNA reads as TGCAGCGCAATGGGACAGCGCTCCTACGAGCAGTACTTC. V usage is TRBV29-1 and J usage is TRBJ2-7, with 7 bases fitting TRBD1. CDR3 length: 13 amino acids. The trim removed 7 bases at V and 0 bases at J, leaving 6 bases unmatched. Germline CDR1 SQVTM, CDR2 ANQGSEA.

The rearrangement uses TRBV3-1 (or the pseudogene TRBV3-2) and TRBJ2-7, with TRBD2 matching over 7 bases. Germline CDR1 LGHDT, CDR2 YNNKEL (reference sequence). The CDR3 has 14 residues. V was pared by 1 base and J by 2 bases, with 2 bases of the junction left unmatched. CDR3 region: CASSQVGGAYEQYF. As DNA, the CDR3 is TGTGCCAGCAGCCAAGTGGGGGGGGCCTACGAGCAGTACTTC.

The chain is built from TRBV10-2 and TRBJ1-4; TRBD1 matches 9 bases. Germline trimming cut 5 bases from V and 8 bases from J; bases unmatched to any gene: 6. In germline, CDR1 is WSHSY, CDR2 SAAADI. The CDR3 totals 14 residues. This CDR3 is CASSSGTGREKLFF. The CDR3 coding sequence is TGCGCCAGCAGTAGTGGGACAGGGAGGGAAAAACTGTTTTTT.

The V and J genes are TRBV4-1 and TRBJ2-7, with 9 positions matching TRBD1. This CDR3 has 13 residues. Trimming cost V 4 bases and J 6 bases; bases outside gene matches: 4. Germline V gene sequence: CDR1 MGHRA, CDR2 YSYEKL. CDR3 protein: CASSPGQGVEQYF. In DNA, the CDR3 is TGCGCCAGCAGCCCGGGACAGGGAGTCGAGCAGTACTTC.

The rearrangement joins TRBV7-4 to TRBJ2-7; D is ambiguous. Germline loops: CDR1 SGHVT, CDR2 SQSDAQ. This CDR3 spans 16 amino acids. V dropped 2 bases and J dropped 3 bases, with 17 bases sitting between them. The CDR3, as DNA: TGTGCCAGCAGCTTAAAATTTGAAGCTCCCGACTACGAGCAGTACTTC. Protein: CASSLKFEAPDYEQYF.

The CDR3 DNA reads as TGTGCCAGCAGCCGCCCTCTCCGGGGGGCAGGCCATGAGCAGTTCTTC. Translated, it gives CASSRPLRGAGHEQFF. V gene TRBV3-1 (or the pseudogene TRBV3-2) combines with J gene TRBJ2-1; maybe TRBD2 (7 bases). V was cut by 4 bases and J by 8 bases, with 21 bases left in between. The CDR3 has 16 residues. Per the germline V gene, CDR1 is LGHDT and CDR2 is YNNKEL (reference sequence).

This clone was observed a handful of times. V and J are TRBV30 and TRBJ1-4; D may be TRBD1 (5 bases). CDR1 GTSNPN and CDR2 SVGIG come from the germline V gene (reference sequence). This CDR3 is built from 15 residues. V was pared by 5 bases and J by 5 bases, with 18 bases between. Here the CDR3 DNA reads TGTGCCTGGGCACCCCAAGGGGTCCCAAATGAAAAACTGTTTTTT. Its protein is CAWAPQGVPNEKLFF.